Shown below are 28 T cell receptor beta chains from a single sample sequenced in a study of molecular identifiers for immune sequencing clone quantification (dated 2018 in TCRdb). The method was PCR. The instrument was a NextSeq 500. TCRdb's own reprocessing of the public reads used fastp at Q25 and MiXCR and kept productive beta chains. Each CDR3 protein gets just one entry, which takes the most common genes and DNA from the rows behind it. Present in this sample are hundreds of thousands of distinct CDR3 sequences, 25% of which were seen just once. The ten most abundant clones make up approximately 0.75% of the sample. The sequenced sample was naive CD8+ T cells from blood, with Jurkat cell RNA spiked in. The cell subset or site label for this specimen denotes: FACS-sorted CD8+CD4-CCR7+CD45RA+ naive T cells. Every receptor here comes from a human donor in good health. Some libraries in this study had Jurkat cell RNA spiked in.

The V and J genes are TRBV12-3 or TRBV12-4 and TRBJ1-1; no definite D call. The CDR3 is 14 amino acids. V was clipped by 3 bases and J by 0 bases, with 8 bases between them. This CDR3 is CASSLYTMNTEAFF. The CDR3 bases are TGTGCCAGCAGTTTGTACACCATGAACACTGAAGCTTTCTTT.

This clonotype was observed at least ten times. The rearrangement links TRBV7-9 to TRBJ2-3; 14 bases line up with TRBD2. CDR1 and CDR2 (germline): SEHNR, FQNEAQ (reference sequence). Trimming at V came to 5 bases and at J to 1 base, leaving 5 bases not matched to a gene. The CDR3 sequence is 17 residues long. The CDR3 reads CASSPSGLAGGTDTQYF. The CDR3, as DNA: TGTGCCAGCAGCCCCTCGGGACTAGCGGGGGGCACAGATACGCAGTATTTT.

This clonotype was picked up a small number of times. The chain employs TRBV23-1 and TRBJ2-4; D may correspond to TRBD1 or TRBD2 (7 bases each). TRBV23-1 is an ORF, with its function uncertain. The CDR3 is 15 residues long. The V gene lost 4 bases and the J gene lost 1 base, with 11 bases spanning the gap. The CDR3 protein is CASSPQGGAKNIQYF. The CDR3 DNA is TGCGCCAGCAGTCCTCAGGGGGGGGCCAAAAACATTCAGTACTTC.

The V and J genes are TRBV6-5 and TRBJ1-4; no definite D call. Germline V CDR1 and CDR2: MNHEY, SVGAGI. The CDR3 has 14 residues. Deletions cut 5 bases from V and 7 bases from J, with 14 bases between. CDR3 bases: TGTGCCAGCAGTCACTGGTCGATGGGTGAAAAACTGTTTTTT. Translation: CASSHWSMGEKLFF.

This clonotype has at least ten counts. The J gene is TRBJ1-1, the V gene TRBV20-1, with 8 bases lining up with TRBD1. The junction had 5 bases not matched to a gene; V was cut back by 6 bases and J by 5 bases. CDR1 DFQATT and CDR2 SNEGSKA come from the germline V gene (reference sequence). This CDR3 is built from 12 residues. The chain's CDR3 is CSADRGETEAFF. The CDR3 DNA reads TGCAGTGCCGACAGGGGAGAAACTGAAGCTTTCTTT.

This clonotype appeared once. The chain uses TRBV20-1 and TRBJ2-5; 13 bases fit TRBD2. CDR3 length equals 16 residues. In germline, CDR1 is DFQATT, CDR2 SNEGSKA (reference sequence). Trimming took 5 bases from V and 5 from J; bases not matched to a gene: 11. DNA of the CDR3: TGCAGTGCTCACTCAGGGACTAGCGGGAACCGGGAGACCCAGTACTTC. Protein sequence: CSAHSGTSGNRETQYF.

The sample holds many counts of this clonotype. The chain uses TRBV20-1 and TRBJ2-7, with D perhaps TRBD2 (6 bases). Germline assignment: CDR1 DFQATT and CDR2 SNEGSKA (reference sequence). V dropped 5 bases and J dropped 6 bases, with 14 bases sitting between them. The CDR3 has 12 amino acids. The DNA for the CDR3 is TGCAGTGCTTGGGGGGTTGGGGTCGAGCAGTACTTC. Translating gives CSAWGVGVEQYF.

The table lists this clonotype with many counts. The chain uses TRBV2 and TRBJ2-3; the match to TRBD2 covers 12 bases. This CDR3 has 16 amino acids. Trimming cost V 3 bases and J 3 bases; bases outside gene matches: 4. From germline, CDR1 is SNHLY and CDR2 FYNNEI. The CDR3 region is CASSDTSGRRTDTQYF. The DNA of the CDR3 is TGTGCCAGCAGTGATACTAGCGGGAGGAGGACAGATACGCAGTATTTT.

Points on this clonotype: No conserved phenylalanine or tryptophan is present at the end of the CDR3, so a read error is the likely explanation. The rearrangement uses TRBV3-1 and TRBJ2-5; D gene uncertain. From germline, CDR1 is LGHDT and CDR2 YNNKEL (reference sequence). The ends were cut back, 5 bases at V and 3 bases at J, with 4 bases in the middle. The CDR3 runs to 11 residues. The CDR3 is CASSTEETQYS. CDR3 nucleotide sequence: TGTGCCAGCAGCACTGAAGAGACCCAGTACTCC.

In its sample, this clonotype was seen many times. CDR3 DNA: TGTGCCAGCAGTAGCACGGCTAGCGGGGGGCCGGGCACAGATACGCAGTATTTT. It codes for CASSSTASGGPGTDTQYF. The V gene is TRBV12-3 or TRBV12-4, the J gene TRBJ2-3; 11 positions agree with TRBD2. V lost 5 bases and J lost 1; bases outside the gene matches: 11. There are 18 residues in the CDR3.

Of note for this clonotype: This could be a read error, since a much larger clone is one nucleotide away. The missing conserved phenylalanine or tryptophan at the end of this CDR3 makes a read error likely. The chain employs TRBV29-1 and TRBJ2-7; 7 bases map to TRBD2. The trim removed 7 bases at V and 0 bases at J, leaving 15 bases unmatched. This CDR3 has 16 residues. The V gene's germline CDR1 is SQVTM and CDR2 ANQGSEA. CDR3 DNA sequence: TGCAGCGCCCGCGGGGGTACGAACATGAGCTCCTACGAGCAGTACCTC. Amino acid sequence: CSARGGTNMSSYEQYL.

The rearrangement joins TRBV11-2 to TRBJ1-3; D gene ambiguous. Germline V gene lookup returns CDR1 SGHAT and CDR2 FQNNGV. The CDR3 covers 15 residues. V lost 4 bases to trimming and J lost 0 bases, with 10 bases between them. The DNA for the CDR3 is TGTGCCAGCAGCTCCTTTACAGACTCTGGAAACACCATATATTTT. This gives the protein CASSSFTDSGNTIYF.

Turning to this clonotype: With a much larger clone just one base away, this may be a read error. Likely a read error: the CDR3 ends without its conserved phenylalanine or tryptophan. The V and J genes are TRBV6-2 or TRBV6-3 and TRBJ2-3; no reliable D call. The length of the CDR3 is 11 residues. The germline V and J ends were trimmed by 6 bases and 6 bases, with 7 bases remaining between them. The V gene's germline CDR1 is MNHEY and CDR2 SVGEGT. CDR3 DNA sequence: TGTGCCAGCAGACTCGGGGATACGCAGTATTCT. It is translated as CASRLGDTQYS.

On this clonotype itself: Possible read error: a much larger clone is one base away. This chain connects TRBV12-3 or TRBV12-4 to TRBJ2-1; possibly TRBD2 for D (7 bases). The CDR3 sequence is 15 residues long. For the CDR3, the DNA is TGTGCCAGCAGTTTCTACGGGGGGCCCTACACTGAGCAGTTCTTC. It specifies CASSFYGGPYTEQFF.

This clonotype was observed a few times. The chain joins TRBV30 to TRBJ2-7; the match to TRBD1 covers 10 bases. CDR1 GTSNPN and CDR2 SVGIG come from the germline V gene (reference sequence). CDR3 length: 14 residues. Germline trimming cut 2 bases from V and 4 bases from J; bases unmatched to any gene: 5. The CDR3 DNA follows: TGTGCCTGGAGTTTCTGGGACAGGGGATACGAGCAGTACTTC. Translating it yields CAWSFWDRGYEQYF.

This clonotype was counted many times. V usage is TRBV5-4 and J usage is TRBJ2-7, with 8 bases aligning to TRBD1. The CDR3 totals 14 residues. The V and J ends lost 4 bases and 2 bases, in that order; junction bases with no gene match: 5. CDR1 and CDR2 (germline): SGHNT, YYREEE (reference sequence). The CDR3 DNA follows: TGTGCCAGCAGCGCCGGACAGGGAACCTACGAGCAGTACTTC. This codes for CASSAGQGTYEQYF.

Of note for this clonotype: It may be a read error: a sequence one base away is much more abundant. CDR3 bases: TGCAGTGCTAGAGATAGTTGGGGGGGCATTGGAGAGACCCAGTGCTTC. As protein: CSARDSWGGIGETQCF. The rearrangement links TRBV20-1 to TRBJ2-5; tentative D call: TRBD2 (7 bases). This CDR3 contains 16 residues. Germline loops: CDR1 DFQATT, CDR2 SNEGSKA (reference sequence).

The rearrangement joins TRBV11-3 to TRBJ2-2; D not certain. This CDR3 comprises 13 residues. The V end lost 5 bases, the J end lost 4 bases, and 8 bases lay between the germline ends. Germline values: CDR1 SGHNT, CDR2 YENEEA. CDR3 nucleotides: TGTGCCAGCAGCCATGACCCCACCGGGGAGCTGTTTTTT. Protein product: CASSHDPTGELFF.

This clonotype was seen a few times. The chain combines TRBV27 with TRBJ2-7; 11 nucleotides agree with TRBD1. Germline V gene sequence: CDR1 MNHEY, CDR2 SMNVEV (reference sequence). V trimming: 2 bases; J trimming: 2 bases; junction bases outside the gene matches: 5. The CDR3 contains 16 residues. Written as DNA, the CDR3 is TGTGCCAGCAGTTTAAAGGACAGGGGGCCGACCTACGAGCAGTACTTC. Its translation is CASSLKDRGPTYEQYF.

This clonotype was seen at least ten times. J is TRBJ2-3 and V is TRBV2; D is undetermined. This CDR3 region has 12 residues. Germline V gives CDR1 SNHLY, CDR2 FYNNEI. V shed 6 bases and J shed 6 bases, with 10 bases lying between them. Here the CDR3 DNA reads TGTGCCAGCAGGGGGAAGGAGGATACGCAGTATTTT. Protein product: CASRGKEDTQYF.

A note on this clonotype: Being one base from a much bigger clone, this may be a read error. The chain joins TRBV12-3 or TRBV12-4 to TRBJ1-1, with D uncertain. This CDR3 has 12 amino acids. CDR3 nucleotides: TGTGCCAGCGGGGAAAACAGAGCTGAAGCTCTCTTT. This sequence encodes CASGENRAEALF.

The table lists this clonotype with a few counts. J is TRBJ2-5 and V is TRBV6-1; D perhaps matches TRBD2 (6 bases). The germline gives CDR1 MNHNS, CDR2 SASEGT. V shed 6 bases and J shed 5 bases, with 19 bases lying between them. CDR3 length: 15 amino acids. In DNA, the CDR3 is TGTGCCAGCAGCCTCGGGACTGTCGGCGGGGAGACCCAGTACTTC. Its translation is CASSLGTVGGETQYF.

Comments on this clonotype: It may be a read error: a sequence one base away is much more abundant. This chain uses TRBV28 with TRBJ2-5; D gene uncertain. This CDR3 is 14 amino acids long. Germline CDR1 and CDR2: MDHEN and SYDVKM. CDR3 DNA sequence: TGTGCCAGCAGTTTGGCTGCCCCCCAAGCGACCCAGTACTTC. Protein: CASSLAAPQATQYF.

This clonotype was counted between two and nine times. This chain uses TRBV12-3 or TRBV12-4 with TRBJ1-1; D is perhaps TRBD1 (6 bases). The V gene lost 5 bases and the J gene lost 2 bases, with 15 bases spanning the gap. The CDR3 spans 15 residues. The CDR3 region is CASSPLRGGNTEAFF. The DNA for the CDR3 is TGTGCCAGCAGTCCCCTAAGGGGGGGTAACACTGAAGCTTTCTTT.

This clonotype appeared a few times. J is TRBJ2-1 and V is TRBV5-8; TRBD1 is a possible D gene (5 bases). CDR3 size: 15 residues. CDR1 and CDR2 from the germline V gene are SGHTS and YDEGEE. Deletions cut 7 bases from V and 4 bases from J, with 18 bases between. The CDR3: CASPLEPDIYNEQFF. CDR3 sequence (DNA): TGTGCCAGCCCCTTGGAGCCGGACATTTACAATGAGCAGTTCTTC.

This clonotype was seen repeatedly, ten times or more. The chain couples TRBV29-1 to TRBJ2-3; TRBD2 matches at 12 bases. Per germline, CDR1 SQVTM and CDR2 ANQGSEA. The CDR3 is made up of 13 amino acids. The V and J ends lost 6 bases and 4 bases, in that order; junction bases with no gene match: 2. CDR3 region: CSVRLAGADTQYF. Written as DNA, the CDR3 is TGCAGCGTAAGACTAGCGGGAGCAGATACGCAGTATTTT.

At least ten counts were recorded for this clonotype. V is TRBV6-1 and J is TRBJ1-5; D gene uncertain. Trimming took off 3 bases at V and 0 bases at J, with 12 bases between the two ends. Germline assignment: CDR1 MNHNS and CDR2 SASEGT. This CDR3 spans 16 amino acids. The CDR3 is CASSDWRDYSNQPQHF. The CDR3 region has the DNA TGTGCCAGCAGTGACTGGCGCGATTATAGCAATCAGCCCCAGCATTTT.

In the case of this clonotype: The junction departs from the called germline gene at one end, perhaps through a read error. The chain links TRBV27 to TRBJ1-1, with 8 bases identical to TRBD1. Germline lookup yields CDR1 MNHEY and CDR2 SMNVEV (reference sequence). CDR3 length: 15 residues. As DNA, the CDR3 is TGTGCCAGCAGTCCCACGACAGGGGTGAACGCTGAAGCTTTCTTT. Translated, it gives CASSPTTGVNAEAFF.